What follows describes a single T cell receptor (beta chain). What it recognizes is unknown. This specimen comes from a study of cytomegalovirus exposure and HLA in healthy donors. Study outcomes and limitations: First-cohort TCR clusters were later found to tend to co-occur in the approximately 110 validation repertoires.

Measured with immunoSEQ multiplex PCR; TCRdb has only the in-frame clones, and not every one. The data contain roughly 130,000 clones, roughly 90% of them singletons. It was the roughly 130-subject validation cohort, separate from the approximately 680-subject first cohort, to which the donors belonged. Germline loops: CDR1 MNHEY, CDR2 SVGAGI. Trimming pared 0 bases from V and 4 bases from J, leaving 6 bases between. The CDR3 runs 13 residues. The genes are TRBV6-5 and TRBJ1-2; D unclear. The source material was PBMCs. The sequence came from a man aged 30 to 39 in good health and CMV-seronegative. In DNA form, the CDR3 reads TGTGCCAGCAGTTACTCGTTATCCTATGGCTACACCTTC. Protein: CASSYSLSYGYTF.